The 29 T cell receptor beta chains presented below share a single source sample, sequenced in a study of cytomegalovirus exposure and HLA in healthy donors. With 60 Vbeta and 13 Jbeta primers, the PCR was carried out. Profiled with immunoSEQ multiplex PCR; TCRdb holds only in-frame clones, not every one. The data show approximately 140,000 clones, around 73% seen once. Sequencing was performed on PBMCs. The receptor source for this set is a female donor in good health and CMV-seronegative.

V and J are TRBV11-2 and TRBJ2-7, with 8 positions matching TRBD1. Germline values: CDR1 SGHAT, CDR2 FQNNGV. The CDR3 has 15 residues. V trimming: 4 bases; J trimming: 4 bases; junction bases outside the gene matches: 9. In DNA form, the CDR3 reads TGTGCCAGCAGCTCGCGCGGGACAGGCGAGTACGAGCAGTACTTC. Translation gives CASSSRGTGEYEQYF.

The rearrangement uses TRBV7-9 and TRBJ1-3; TRBD1 might be the D (5 bases). V dropped 5 bases and J dropped 0 bases, with 11 bases sitting between them. Germline-derived CDR1 and CDR2 are SEHNR and FQNEAQ (reference sequence). CDR3 length equals 15 residues. The CDR3 DNA reads TGTGCCAGCAGCCTTGACAGAAGCTCTGGAAACACCATATATTTT. It codes for CASSLDRSSGNTIYF.

The chain joins TRBV6-5 to TRBJ2-1, with 10 bases identical to TRBD1. CDR1 MNHEY and CDR2 SVGAGI come from the germline V gene. This CDR3 spans 14 amino acids. V lost 6 bases and J lost 6; bases outside the gene matches: 5. The DNA for the CDR3 is TGTGCCAGCAGACACGGGACAGGGGTCAATGAGCAGTTCTTC. It codes for CASRHGTGVNEQFF.

The chain has TRBV2 and TRBJ2-7; 11 bases fit TRBD2. The germline V gene has CDR1 SNHLY and CDR2 FYNNEI. The CDR3 loop spans 12 amino acids. V shed 6 bases, J shed 9 bases, and the junction held 4 bases outside the gene matches. This chain's CDR3 is CASRGTSGGQYF. CDR3 nucleotide sequence: TGTGCCAGCAGGGGGACTAGCGGTGGGCAGTACTTC.

The chain recombines TRBV7-8 with TRBJ1-5; 7 nucleotides align to TRBD1. The CDR3 consists of 16 residues. The germline V gene has CDR1 SGHVS and CDR2 FQNEAQ. V lost 5 bases to trimming and J lost 8 bases; unmatched junction nucleotides: 15. Here the CDR3 DNA reads TGTGCCAGCAGCCTAGTACGGAGGGGGCTAATGGAGCCCCAGCATTTT. This gives the protein CASSLVRRGLMEPQHF. The variable domain in full, with the rest retrieved from reference TRBV7-8 and TRBJ1-5, is GAGVSQSPRYKVAKRGQDVALRCDPISGHVSLFWYQQALGQGPEFLTYFQNEAQLDKSGLPSDRFFAERPEGSVSTLKIQRTQQEDSAVYLCASSLVRRGLMEPQHFGDGTRLSIL.

This chain connects TRBV5-8 to TRBJ1-5; D might be TRBD1 (6 bases). The ends were cut back, 0 bases at V and 1 base at J, with 8 bases in the middle. Germline V gene lookup returns CDR1 SGHTS and CDR2 YDEGEE. CDR3 size: 15 residues. CDR3 loop: CASSLGGGSNQPQHF. The CDR3 DNA reads as TGTGCCAGCAGCTTGGGAGGGGGAAGCAATCAGCCCCAGCATTTT.

This chain connects TRBV30 to TRBJ2-7; 9 bases are shared with TRBD1. Germline CDR1 reads GTSNPN; CDR2 reads SVGIG (reference sequence). The V and J ends lost 4 bases and 1 base, in that order; junction bases with no gene match: 2. The CDR3 is 13 amino acids. CDR3 loop: CAWKTGGSYEQYF. The CDR3, as DNA: TGTGCCTGGAAGACAGGGGGGTCCTACGAGCAGTACTTC.

The rearrangement uses TRBV27 and TRBJ2-7, with D tentatively TRBD2 (6 bases). V shed 6 bases and J shed 7 bases, with 19 bases lying between them. The germline V gene has CDR1 MNHEY and CDR2 SMNVEV (reference sequence). The CDR3 runs 14 residues. In DNA form, the CDR3 reads TGTGCCAGCAGATTACAGGTGGGGGGAGGTGAGCAGTACTTC. It is translated as CASRLQVGGGEQYF.

The chain uses TRBV7-2 and TRBJ1-1; a possible D gene is TRBD1 (6 bases). V lost 1 base, J lost 5 bases, and 14 bases lay in between. The CDR3 contains 15 residues. Germline CDR1 reads SGHTA; CDR2 reads FQGNSA. CDR3 protein: CASSLGGGPGTEAFF. In DNA form, the CDR3 reads TGTGCCAGCAGCTTAGGGGGGGGGCCGGGGACTGAAGCTTTCTTT. Full variable domain (outside the CDR3, taken from reference TRBV7-2 and TRBJ1-1): GAGVSQSPSNKVTEKGKDVELRCDPISGHTALYWYRQSLGQGLEFLIYFQGNSAPDKSGLPSDRFSAERTGGSVSTLTIQRTQQEDSAVYLCASSLGGGPGTEAFFGQGTRLTVV.

Comments on this clone: Compared with germline, one end of the junction differs, possibly owing to a read error. The chain links TRBV7-9 to TRBJ2-4, with 9 nucleotides matching TRBD1. The CDR3 runs 16 residues. In germline, CDR1 is SEHNR, CDR2 FQNEAQ (reference sequence). The DNA for the CDR3 is TGTTCCAGCAGCCTAGGGGGGACAGGGGCCAAAAACATTCAGTACTTC. It encodes CSSSLGGTGAKNIQYF.

The rearrangement links TRBV2 to TRBJ2-2; the match to TRBD2 covers 9 bases. The CDR3 runs 16 residues. V trimming: 2 bases; J trimming: 4 bases; junction bases outside the gene matches: 5. The germline gives CDR1 SNHLY, CDR2 FYNNEI. The CDR3 loop is CASSEPSGILTGELFF. CDR3 nucleotides: TGTGCCAGCAGTGAACCTAGCGGGATTCTCACCGGGGAGCTGTTTTTT.

The rearrangement links TRBV27 to TRBJ2-7; TRBD1 aligns across 7 bases. CDR1 and CDR2 from the germline V gene are MNHEY and SMNVEV (reference sequence). This CDR3 has 12 residues. V lost 5 bases, J lost 5 bases, and 3 bases stayed unmatched. The CDR3 spells CASSRQGNEQYF. CDR3 sequence (DNA): TGTGCCAGCAGTCGACAGGGCAACGAGCAGTACTTC.

The chain has TRBV6-5 and TRBJ2-7; 7 bases agree with TRBD2. V trimming: 5 bases; J trimming: 1 base; junction bases outside the gene matches: 5. In germline, CDR1 is MNHEY, CDR2 SVGAGI. The CDR3 covers 14 residues. The CDR3: CASSLFGGSYEQYF. The CDR3 nucleotides read TGTGCCAGCAGTCTATTCGGGGGGTCCTACGAGCAGTACTTC.

In DNA form, the CDR3 reads TGTGCCAGCAGGGGACAGGGGACAGCCTACGAGCAGTACTTC. It specifies CASRGQGTAYEQYF. The rearrangement links TRBV2 to TRBJ2-7, with 10 bases identical to TRBD1. The junction had 4 bases not matched to a gene; V was cut back by 6 bases and J by 2 bases. The CDR3 sequence is 14 residues long. Germline V gene data show CDR1 as SNHLY and CDR2 as FYNNEI.

This clone was found a few times. V gene TRBV7-9 combines with J gene TRBJ2-7, with 7 bases fitting TRBD2. The CDR3 length is 11 residues. Germline trimming cut 5 bases from V and 6 bases from J; bases unmatched to any gene: 1. Germline V gene lookup returns CDR1 SEHNR and CDR2 FQNEAQ (reference sequence). The CDR3 loop is CASSPGGEQYF. DNA for the CDR3: TGTGCCAGCAGCCCGGGGGGCGAGCAGTACTTC. The full variable domain, with the rest looked up from reference TRBV7-9 and TRBJ2-7, is DTGVSQNPRHKITKRGQNVTFRCDPISEHNRLYWYRQTLGQGPEFLTYFQNEAQLEKSRLLSDRFSAERPKGSFSTLEIQRTEQGDSAMYLCASSPGGEQYFGPGTRLTVT.

The chain joins TRBV4-1 to TRBJ1-3; D is unresolved. Germline V gives CDR1 MGHRA, CDR2 YSYEKL. Trimming removed 6 bases from V and 0 bases from J, with 15 bases in between. The CDR3 sequence is 16 residues long. CDR3 sequence: CASRISAENSGNTIYF. CDR3 in DNA: TGCGCCAGCAGAATAAGTGCGGAGAACTCTGGAAACACCATATATTTT.

The CDR3 spells CASGEGTGNTIYF. CDR3 nucleotide sequence: TGTGCCAGCGGAGAGGGAACTGGAAACACCATATATTTT. The chain combines TRBV18 with TRBJ1-3; no clear D. V was pared by 8 bases and J by 2 bases, with 10 bases between. CDR1 is KGHSH, CDR2 LQKENI, per germline. The CDR3 totals 13 residues.

The chain couples TRBV11-2 to TRBJ2-1; possibly TRBD2 for D (7 bases). The CDR3 spans 14 residues. Germline V gene lookup returns CDR1 SGHAT and CDR2 FQNNGV. V was pared by 5 bases and J by 8 bases, with 16 bases between. The CDR3 here is CASSPRRGGDEQFF. The CDR3 DNA reads as TGTGCCAGCAGCCCTCGTCGCGGGGGCGATGAGCAGTTCTTC.

The chain couples TRBV5-1 to TRBJ2-3; TRBD2 is a possible D gene (5 bases). V lost 0 bases to trimming and J lost 1 base, with 9 bases between them. This CDR3 region has 15 residues. The germline gives CDR1 SGHRS, CDR2 YFSETQ. Here the CDR3 DNA reads TGCGCCAGCAGCTTGGTCGGGGAGCGCACAGATACGCAGTATTTT. Translated, it gives CASSLVGERTDTQYF.

Only one count was recorded for this clone. The chain has TRBV28 and TRBJ2-7, with TRBD1 matching over 10 bases. The V segment lost 7 bases and the J segment 7 bases; nucleotides outside the gene matches: 7. Germline loops: CDR1 MDHEN, CDR2 SYDVKM. This CDR3 has 13 residues. The CDR3 DNA is TGTGCCAGCACCCAAAGGACAGGGGGTGAGCAGTACTTC. It translates to CASTQRTGGEQYF.

J is TRBJ1-2 and V is TRBV15, with 9 bases lining up with TRBD1. The CDR3 extends over 16 amino acids. Trimming removed 4 bases from V and 4 bases from J; junction bases left unmatched: 10. CDR1 is LNHNV and CDR2 is YYDKDF in the germline V gene (reference sequence). CDR3 sequence reads: CATSTADRGQSYGYTF. Written as DNA, the CDR3 is TGTGCCACCAGCACGGCGGACAGGGGCCAAAGCTATGGCTACACCTTC. Full variable domain (missing parts from reference TRBV15 and TRBJ1-2): DAMVIQNPRYQVTQFGKPVTLSCSQTLNHNVMYWYQQKSSQAPKLLFHYYDKDFNNEADTPDNFQSRRPNTSFCFLDIRSPGLGDTAMYLCATSTADRGQSYGYTFGSGTRLTVV.

The table lists this clone with a few counts. The chain combines TRBV28 with TRBJ1-2, with 7 bases matching TRBD1. Trimming removed 0 bases from V and 4 bases from J; junction bases left unmatched: 8. In germline, CDR1 is MDHEN, CDR2 SYDVKM. The CDR3 has 16 amino acids. CDR3 bases: TGTGCCAGCAGTTTATGGGACAGGACTTCATTCTATGGCTACACCTTC. Translation: CASSLWDRTSFYGYTF.

J is TRBJ1-1 and V is TRBV7-9; TRBD1 matches 7 bases. The V gene end was trimmed by 5 bases and the J gene end by 0 bases; junction bases not matched to a gene: 9. The germline V gene has CDR1 SEHNR and CDR2 FQNEAQ (reference sequence). The CDR3 contains 16 residues. The CDR3 DNA reads as TGTGCCAGCAGCCCGAACAGGGGACAAGTGAACACTGAAGCTTTCTTT. Translated: CASSPNRGQVNTEAFF.

The chain employs TRBV6-5 and TRBJ1-1; 9 bases are shared with TRBD1. The CDR3 consists of 13 residues. The V gene end was trimmed by 6 bases and the J gene end by 5 bases; junction bases not matched to a gene: 4. The V gene's germline CDR1 is MNHEY and CDR2 SVGAGI. CDR3 coding DNA: TGTGCCAGCAGCCTTGGACAGGGGACTGAAGCTTTCTTT. Protein product: CASSLGQGTEAFF.

The chain has TRBV5-6 and TRBJ1-2; 9 nucleotides align to TRBD1. This CDR3 is 13 amino acids long. The germline gives CDR1 SGHDT, CDR2 YYEEEE. V trimming: 4 bases; J trimming: 4 bases; junction bases outside the gene matches: 2. The CDR3 coding sequence is TGTGCCAGCAGCGTGACAGGGGGCTATGGCTACACCTTC. Its protein is CASSVTGGYGYTF.

The rearrangement joins TRBV19 to TRBJ2-1; TRBD2 aligns across 10 bases. The CDR3 consists of 15 residues. The V gene end was trimmed by 4 bases and the J gene end by 10 bases; junction bases not matched to a gene: 10. Germline V gene data show CDR1 as LNHDA and CDR2 as SQIVND (reference sequence). CDR3 sequence (DNA): TGTGCCAGTAGTACCCGGCTAGCGGGAGAGCGGGAGCAGTTCTTC. Its translation is CASSTRLAGEREQFF.

This clone was observed a single time. The V gene is TRBV5-4, the J gene TRBJ2-5, with 7 bases aligning to TRBD2. After removal of 4 bases from V and 2 bases from J, the junction contained 8 bases not matched to a gene. The CDR3 totals 15 residues. Germline loops: CDR1 SGHNT, CDR2 YYREEE (reference sequence). CDR3 amino acids: CASSMNRGSQETQYF. In DNA form, the CDR3 reads TGTGCCAGCAGCATGAATCGCGGGAGTCAAGAGACCCAGTACTTC.

This clone was seen a handful of times. The rearrangement joins TRBV27 to TRBJ1-4, with D unclear. Per the germline V gene, CDR1 is MNHEY and CDR2 is SMNVEV (reference sequence). V lost 6 bases and J lost 7, with 15 bases in between. The CDR3 runs to 14 residues. In nucleotides, the CDR3 is TGTGCCAGCAGCCCACCGGGGAGGCGTGAAAAACTGTTTTTT. Its protein product is CASSPPGRREKLFF.

This sequence joins TRBV7-9 and TRBJ2-3; 8 nucleotides line up with TRBD2. CDR1 is SEHNR, CDR2 FQNEAQ, per germline (reference sequence). V lost 5 bases and J lost 2; bases outside the gene matches: 12. The CDR3 extends over 17 amino acids. The CDR3 is CASSRQASGSPTDTQYF. Written as DNA, the CDR3 is TGTGCCAGCAGCCGCCAGGCGAGCGGGAGCCCCACAGATACGCAGTATTTT.